This T cell receptor beta chain appears in the sequencing data of a study of cytomegalovirus exposure and HLA in healthy donors. CDR1 is SGHAT, CDR2 FQNNGV, per germline. This CDR3 comprises 14 residues. The V segment lost 4 bases and the J segment 7 bases; nucleotides outside the gene matches: 8. Primers: 60 Vbeta forward and 13 Jbeta reverse. The method was immunoSEQ multiplex PCR; TCRdb's version includes in-frame clones alone and lacks a portion of them. The sample shows about 130,000 clones, 75% of them seen only once. The sequenced material came from PBMCs. This sequence joins TRBV11-2 and TRBJ1-2; 8 bases map to TRBD1. This receptor was identified in a man aged 30 to 45 in good health and CMV-seronegative. Written as DNA, the CDR3 is TGTGCCAGCAGCTCAGTCAGGGGGCGCGGTGGCTACACCTTC. It translates to CASSSVRGRGGYTF.